This note documents a single TCR beta chain sequence. Its antigen is not known. This entry belongs to a study of blood T cells in healthy people across ages. The study, taken as a whole, reports: A strong correlation between TCR beta diversity and naive T cell percentage was seen. More naive CD4+ cells and higher diversity were found in long-lived than in aged donors.

With each sample, at least 5.5 micrograms of total RNA were extracted. The second PCR ran roughly 7 to 12 cycles with a sample-barcoded 5' primer and J-beta primers. Each cDNA was tagged by a template-switch adaptor containing 12 random nucleotides. Each CDR3 protein is one row after TCRdb ran MiXCR on the 5' RACE reads. The sample includes some 550,000 distinct CDR3 sequences, about 45% of them seen just once. This CDR3 contains 12 residues. CDR1 is SNHLY and CDR2 is FYNNEI in the germline V gene. V usage is TRBV2 and J usage is TRBJ2-4, with D perhaps matching TRBD1 (5 bases). The tail of the sequence fits TRBJ2-7 better, so the J call may be wrong. The sequenced sample was blood. The source of this sequence is a man at least 80 years old in good health. The CDR3: CASTRQLYEQYF. CDR3 bases: TGTGCCAGCACGAGACAGCTCTACGAGCAGTACTTC.